One sample yielded the 17 T cell receptor beta chains listed below, sequenced in a study of identical twins. TCRdb fed the 5' RACE reads into MiXCR, producing one record per CDR3 protein. The sample gives 450,000 or so distinct CDR3 sequences, approximately 18% of which show up once; around 12% is in the top ten. The sample comprised naive T cells sorted from blood. The receptors come from a man in his fifties or sixties in good health.

The gene calls are TRBV20-1 and TRBJ2-3; TRBD2 matches at 14 bases. CDR1 and CDR2 from the germline V gene are DFQATT and SNEGSKA (reference sequence). This CDR3 spans 16 amino acids. The J segment lost 5 bases and the V segment lost 1 base, leaving 5 bases of the junction unmatched. DNA of the CDR3: TGCAGTGCTAGAGGACTAGCGGGGGGGCGGAGAGATACGCAGTATTTT. It is translated as CSARGLAGGRRDTQYF.

V usage is TRBV20-1 and J usage is TRBJ2-1; TRBD2 aligns across 7 bases. The length of the CDR3 is 16 residues. After removal of 7 bases from V and 0 bases from J, the junction contained 12 bases not matched to a gene. Germline CDR1 is DFQATT and CDR2 is SNEGSKA (reference sequence). The CDR3 nucleotides read TGCAGTGTACGTGAAAGCGGGATCAGCTCCTACAATGAGCAGTTCTTC. The encoded protein is CSVRESGISSYNEQFF.

This clonotype was picked up many times. The chain carries TRBV7-9 and TRBJ2-7; D uncertain. The CDR3 loop spans 12 amino acids. Germline CDR1 SEHNR, CDR2 FQNEAQ (reference sequence). V was cut by 5 bases and J by 7 bases, with 12 bases left in between. CDR3 in amino acids: CASSIPVGEQYF. For the CDR3, the DNA is TGTGCCAGCAGCATACCAGTGGGGGAGCAGTACTTC.

J is TRBJ2-1 and V is TRBV6-2 or TRBV6-3, with 10 bases identical to TRBD1. The CDR3 totals 15 residues. CDR1 is MNHEY and CDR2 is SVGEGT in the germline V gene. Trimming removed 6 bases from V and 3 bases from J; junction bases left unmatched: 5. The CDR3 region has the DNA TGTGCCAGCAGACGGGACAGGGGCTTCTACAATGAGCAGTTCTTC. Translated: CASRRDRGFYNEQFF.

The J gene is TRBJ2-1, the V gene TRBV6-5, with D perhaps assigned TRBD1 or TRBD2 (5 bases each). The germline V gene encodes CDR1 MNHEY and CDR2 SVGAGI. Deletions cut 0 bases from V and 10 bases from J, with 13 bases between. This CDR3 has 14 residues. CDR3 residues: CASSYSYSEGEQFF. The CDR3, as DNA: TGTGCCAGCAGTTACTCTTATTCTGAGGGGGAGCAGTTCTTC.

The V call is TRBV3-1, the J call TRBJ1-2, with 7 nucleotides matching TRBD1. Germline V gene data show CDR1 as LGHDT and CDR2 as YNNKEL (reference sequence). The CDR3 sequence is 16 residues long. The V gene end was trimmed by 1 base and the J gene end by 6 bases; junction bases not matched to a gene: 11. The CDR3 DNA reads TGTGCCAGCAGCCAAGGGGACAACCGGGACAGACATGGCTACACCTTC. Its protein is CASSQGDNRDRHGYTF.

V gene TRBV6-5 combines with J gene TRBJ1-3; no clear D gene. The V end lost 4 bases, the J end lost 7 bases, and 8 bases lay between the germline ends. Germline assignment: CDR1 MNHEY and CDR2 SVGAGI. The CDR3 extends over 12 amino acids. CDR3 sequence reads: CASSFTLNTIYF. CDR3 coding DNA: TGTGCCAGCAGTTTTACCCTGAACACCATATATTTT.

The V gene is TRBV5-4, the J gene TRBJ2-3; D is ambiguous. This CDR3 has 14 residues. Trimming pared 4 bases from V and 6 bases from J, leaving 15 bases between. Germline values: CDR1 SGHNT, CDR2 YYREEE (reference sequence). The CDR3 DNA reads as TGTGCCAGCAGCCCCTCGCGAAGTCTTGATACGCAGTATTTT. This codes for CASSPSRSLDTQYF.

This clonotype was counted at least ten times. The chain combines TRBV12-3 or TRBV12-4 with TRBJ2-3; 8 bases align to TRBD1. Unmatched junction bases numbered 6, after V lost 5 bases and J lost 2 bases. This CDR3 contains 15 residues. The CDR3 protein is CASSDYRGVTDTQYF. Written as DNA, the CDR3 is TGTGCCAGCAGTGACTACAGGGGGGTCACAGATACGCAGTATTTT.

V usage is TRBV3-1 and J usage is TRBJ1-2; D remains unclear. The V end was cut by 4 bases, the J end by 0 bases, with 6 bases between. The germline V gene encodes CDR1 LGHDT and CDR2 YNNKEL (reference sequence). CDR3 length: 13 amino acids. CDR3 sequence (DNA): TGTGCCAGCAGCCCGCGGACTAACTATGGCTACACCTTC. It codes for CASSPRTNYGYTF.

This clonotype showed up just a few times. Here the CDR3 reads CATSDGDVLNSPLHF. The CDR3 nucleotides are TGTGCCACCAGCGATGGGGACGTCCTCAATTCACCCCTCCACTTT. The chain is built from TRBV15 and TRBJ1-6, with a weak D call TRBD1 (5 bases). The CDR3 loop spans 15 amino acids. Germline-derived CDR1 and CDR2 are LNHNV and YYDKDF (reference sequence). V was shortened by 5 bases and J by 7 bases, with 15 bases between the two germline ends.

This rearrangement joins TRBV20-1 to TRBJ2-5, with D unclear. Deletions cut 3 bases from V and 2 bases from J, with 16 bases between. Germline loops: CDR1 DFQATT, CDR2 SNEGSKA (reference sequence). The CDR3 runs 15 residues. CDR3 sequence reads: CSARHAESPQETQYF. DNA for the CDR3: TGCAGTGCTAGGCACGCGGAATCCCCACAAGAGACCCAGTACTTC.

This clonotype was detected many times. V and J are TRBV6-5 and TRBJ2-5; 7 bases align to TRBD1. CDR1 is MNHEY, CDR2 SVGAGI, per germline. There are 15 residues in the CDR3. With V trimmed by 4 bases and J by 1 base, 6 bases remained unmatched. CDR3: CASSSRQGIQETQYF. CDR3 nucleotides: TGTGCCAGCAGTTCCCGACAGGGAATCCAAGAGACCCAGTACTTC.

Ten or more counts support this clonotype. The chain employs TRBV12-3 or TRBV12-4 and TRBJ1-6; D is perhaps TRBD1 (5 bases). V shed 5 bases and J shed 6 bases, with 11 bases lying between them. This CDR3 is 14 amino acids long. The CDR3 sequence is CASSTQDINSPLHF. CDR3 nucleotide sequence: TGTGCCAGCAGTACACAGGATATTAATTCACCCCTCCACTTT.

V and J are TRBV4-3 and TRBJ2-7; D unresolved. V was trimmed by 4 bases and J by 0 bases, leaving 10 bases between them. The length of the CDR3 is 14 residues. Germline CDR1 is LGHNA and CDR2 is YSLEER. CDR3 bases: TGCGCCAGCAGCCCAGGAGACTTCTCCTACGAGCAGTACTTC. Protein product: CASSPGDFSYEQYF.

The chain employs TRBV11-2 and TRBJ2-1; 10 bases map to TRBD1. The length of the CDR3 is 15 residues. The V and J ends lost 2 bases and 5 bases, in that order; junction bases with no gene match: 3. Germline-derived CDR1 and CDR2 are SGHAT and FQNNGV. DNA for the CDR3: TGTGCCAGCAGCTTAATGGGACAGGGGAACAATGAGCAGTTCTTC. Protein product: CASSLMGQGNNEQFF.

In this sample, this clonotype turned up many times. The chain has TRBV10-3 and TRBJ2-7; 8 positions match TRBD2. V lost 3 bases, J lost 3 bases, and 4 bases stayed unmatched. The CDR3 sequence is 14 residues long. Germline V gene data show CDR1 as ENHRY and CDR2 as SYGVKD. The CDR3 DNA sequence: TGTGCCATCAGTGAACTAGCGGAGGTCTACGAGCAGTACTTC. Protein product: CAISELAEVYEQYF.